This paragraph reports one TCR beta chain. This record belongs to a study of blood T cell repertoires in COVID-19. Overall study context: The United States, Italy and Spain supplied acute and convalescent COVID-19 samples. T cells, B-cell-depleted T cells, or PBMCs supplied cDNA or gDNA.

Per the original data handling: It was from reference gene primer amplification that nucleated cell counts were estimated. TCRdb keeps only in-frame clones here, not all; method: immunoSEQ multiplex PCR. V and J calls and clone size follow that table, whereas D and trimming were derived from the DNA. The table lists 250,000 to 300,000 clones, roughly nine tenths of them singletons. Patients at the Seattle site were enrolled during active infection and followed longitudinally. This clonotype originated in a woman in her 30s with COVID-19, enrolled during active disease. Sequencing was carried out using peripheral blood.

The chain's CDR3 is CASSHDGQPTYGYTF. DNA of the CDR3: TGTGCCAGCAGCCACGATGGACAGCCTACTTATGGCTACACCTTC. J is TRBJ1-2 and V is TRBV3-1 (or the pseudogene TRBV3-2), with D perhaps TRBD1 (6 bases). The CDR3 length is 15 residues. The germline CDR1 and CDR2 sequences are LGHDT and YNNKEL (reference sequence). The germline V and J ends were trimmed by 3 bases and 5 bases, with 16 bases remaining between them.